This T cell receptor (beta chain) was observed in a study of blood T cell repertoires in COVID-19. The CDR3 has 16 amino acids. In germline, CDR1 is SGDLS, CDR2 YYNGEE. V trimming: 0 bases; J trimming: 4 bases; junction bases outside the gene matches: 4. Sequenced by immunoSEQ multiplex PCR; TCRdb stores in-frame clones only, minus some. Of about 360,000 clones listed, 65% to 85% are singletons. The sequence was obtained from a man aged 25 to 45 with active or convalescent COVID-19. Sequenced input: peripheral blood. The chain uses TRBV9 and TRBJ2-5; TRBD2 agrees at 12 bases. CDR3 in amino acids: CASSVAAGLAGETQYF. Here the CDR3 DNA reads TGTGCCAGCAGCGTAGCCGCGGGACTAGCGGGAGAGACCCAGTACTTC.